The 16 T cell receptor beta chains given below trace back to one sample, sequenced in a study of OX40 agonist ivuxolimab in advanced cancers. Libraries were prepared by immunoSEQ multiplex PCR; TCRdb keeps only in-frame clonotypes and omits some of them. The sample has tens of thousands of clones; 65% to 90% are singletons. Sequencing used CD4+ or CD8+ T cells sorted from blood, obtained in a trial of the OX40 agonist ivuxolimab. The source of these receptors is an adult with an advanced solid tumor such as melanoma, head and neck, liver or kidney cancer.

The J gene is TRBJ1-3, the V gene TRBV28, with D perhaps matching TRBD1 (5 bases). The CDR3 is 17 amino acids. Germline V CDR1 and CDR2: MDHEN, SYDVKM. V lost 3 bases to trimming and J lost 4 bases, with 19 bases between them. CDR3 coding DNA: TGTGCCAGCAGTTTCTTCCCGGGGACGGTTGCCGGAAACACCATATATTTT. Residues: CASSFFPGTVAGNTIYF.

The rearrangement joins TRBV7-2 to TRBJ1-4; D is possibly TRBD1 (5 bases). CDR1 and CDR2 (germline): SGHTA, FQGNSA. V was trimmed by 1 base and J by 8 bases, leaving 11 bases between them. This CDR3 is 14 amino acids long. In DNA form, the CDR3 reads TGTGCCAGCAGCTTAGGCAGGGTGGACGAAAAACTGTTTTTT. Its protein product is CASSLGRVDEKLFF.

This rearrangement joins TRBV6-1 to TRBJ1-5, with D possibly matching TRBD1 (5 bases). Trimming took off 0 bases at V and 0 bases at J, with 9 bases between the two ends. Per germline, CDR1 MNHNS and CDR2 SASEGT. The CDR3 consists of 16 residues. The chain's CDR3 is CASSEAPGPSNQPQHF. CDR3 coding DNA: TGTGCCAGCAGTGAAGCGCCGGGGCCTAGCAATCAGCCCCAGCATTTT.

This clone was recorded only once. This sequence joins TRBV5-5 and TRBJ1-2; no firm D call. This CDR3 spans 13 amino acids. The V and J ends lost 4 bases and 10 bases respectively, with 17 bases between them. Germline V gene lookup returns CDR1 SGHKS and CDR2 YYEKEE (reference sequence). CDR3 residues: CASSTMDAGIYTF. The CDR3 coding sequence is TGTGCCAGCAGCACAATGGACGCTGGAATCTACACCTTC.

V gene TRBV7-3 combines with J gene TRBJ1-6, with D maybe TRBD1 (5 bases). The length of the CDR3 is 15 residues. Trimming pared 5 bases from V and 9 bases from J, leaving 17 bases between. CDR1 is SGHTA, CDR2 FQGTGA, per germline. The CDR3 reads CASSPQGRGTSPLHF. The CDR3 region has the DNA TGTGCCAGCAGCCCGCAAGGACGGGGCACTTCACCCCTCCACTTT.

This chain connects TRBV5-1 to TRBJ1-2, with 8 bases aligning to TRBD1. The germline V gene encodes CDR1 SGHRS and CDR2 YFSETQ. V shed 4 bases and J 6 bases; nucleotides not matched to a gene: 8. The CDR3 has 14 residues. CDR3 sequence: CASSRARGPNGYTF. The CDR3 DNA is TGCGCCAGCAGCCGGGCCAGGGGGCCTAATGGCTACACCTTC.

The V call is TRBV6-1, the J call TRBJ1-4; possible D gene TRBD1, 6 bases. Germline-derived CDR1 and CDR2 are MNHNS and SASEGT. This CDR3 has 13 residues. Trimming took off 1 base at V and 8 bases at J, with 8 bases between the two ends. The DNA for the CDR3 is TGTGCCAGCAGTGAAGACAGGGCCGAAAAACTGTTTTTT. This sequence encodes CASSEDRAEKLFF.

V usage is TRBV5-4 and J usage is TRBJ2-2, with 8 bases that match TRBD2. CDR3 length: 16 amino acids. CDR1 and CDR2 (germline): SGHNT, YYREEE (reference sequence). V trimming: 4 bases; J trimming: 2 bases; junction bases outside the gene matches: 7. The CDR3 protein is CASSTGGVFNTGELFF. The CDR3 DNA sequence: TGTGCCAGCAGCACGGGGGGGGTTTTTAACACCGGGGAGCTGTTTTTT.

The table lists this clone with a count of one. This chain links TRBV7-7 with TRBJ2-7; D not certain. CDR1 and CDR2 (germline): SSHAT, FNYEAQ (reference sequence). V was cut by 4 bases and J by 2 bases, with 12 bases left in between. The CDR3 spans 14 residues. The CDR3 DNA is TGTGCCAGCAGCTCGAGGCACGGAGCCTACGAGCAGTACTTC. Its translation: CASSSRHGAYEQYF.

The chain uses TRBV6-5 and TRBJ1-1; 11 bases match TRBD1. The length of the CDR3 is 15 residues. Germline V gives CDR1 MNHEY, CDR2 SVGAGI. V was clipped by 2 bases and J by 11 bases; unmatched bases: 10. CDR3 in DNA: TGTGCCAGCAGTTACGATTGGACAGGGGGCCCTCGGGCTTTCTTT. Protein sequence: CASSYDWTGGPRAFF.

The chain carries TRBV21-1 and TRBJ2-6; the listed D gene, TRBD1, was not tested against the DNA. TRBV21-1 is reported as a pseudogene. The CDR3 is 21 amino acids. CDR3 residues: CASTKIGDRRDKKTGANVLTF. The DNA of the CDR3 is TGTGCCAGCACCAAAATTGGAGACCGTCGGGACAAAAAGACTGGGGCCAACGTCCTGACTTTC.

V is TRBV5-6 and J is TRBJ2-5, with TRBD1 matching 10 bases. The CDR3 consists of 16 residues. With V trimmed by 4 bases and J by 0 bases, 6 bases remained unmatched. Germline V gives CDR1 SGHDT, CDR2 YYEEEE. CDR3 in amino acids: CASSRQDRGNQETQYF. The CDR3 DNA reads as TGTGCCAGCAGCCGCCAGGACAGGGGGAACCAAGAGACCCAGTACTTC.

V is TRBV7-2 and J is TRBJ1-6; 7 nucleotides line up with TRBD1. The trim removed 3 bases at V and 5 bases at J, leaving 7 bases unmatched. CDR3 size: 16 residues. Germline CDR1 SGHTA, CDR2 FQGNSA. The CDR3 nucleotides read TGTGCCAGCAGCTTGGGACAGCAAGTTAATAATTCACCCCTCCACTTT. Translating it yields CASSLGQQVNNSPLHF.

The chain joins TRBV2 to TRBJ2-5, with TRBD2 matching over 8 bases. This CDR3 is built from 17 residues. Germline values: CDR1 SNHLY, CDR2 FYNNEI. Trimming at V came to 0 bases and at J to 2 bases, leaving 8 bases not matched to a gene. The CDR3 region is CASSEAVGGGGQETQYF. The CDR3 DNA follows: TGTGCCAGCAGTGAAGCGGTCGGGGGCGGGGGGCAAGAGACCCAGTACTTC.

The chain combines TRBV2 with TRBJ2-3; 8 bases match TRBD2. CDR1 and CDR2 from the germline V gene are SNHLY and FYNNEI. The CDR3 contains 12 residues. The V and J ends lost 8 bases and 6 bases, in that order; junction bases with no gene match: 4. The CDR3 bases are TGTGCCAGCGGGCTAGCGGGTGATACGCAGTATTTT. It encodes CASGLAGDTQYF.

The DNA for the CDR3 is TGTGCCAGCAAGCGGACAGCTAATTCACCCCTCCACTTT. Its translation: CASKRTANSPLHF. The chain joins TRBV6-5 to TRBJ1-6; tentative D call: TRBD1 (6 bases). V was clipped by 7 bases and J by 6 bases, with 10 bases between them. Germline CDR1 and CDR2: MNHEY and SVGAGI. CDR3 length equals 13 residues.